This T cell receptor (beta chain) was recorded in a study of blood T cell repertoires in COVID-19 (TCRdb year 2020). For the wider study: Collaborator samples came from the United States, Italy and Spain and covered acute and convalescent phases of COVID-19. The samples were drawn from two sources: the first 160 participants of the ongoing ImmuneRACE study, and some 1,300 subjects contributed by 6 global collaborators. Deeply sampled blood TCRbeta repertoires from subjects exposed to, actively infected with, or recovered from COVID-19 were included in the dataset. A de-identified subject ID, COVID-19 status, age in years and sex were almost always included in the sample metadata. The prospective study material was composed of cDNA or gDNA derived from T cells, B-cell-depleted T cells, or PBMCs. The repertoires were made available in a free public database intended to serve as a resource for research on the immune response to SARS-CoV-2. Where available, HLA class I and class II types were obtained from metadata supplied by the sample provider rather than from assay-based typing.

Concerning this clone itself: The antigen this receptor binds is unknown. Qualities for individual bases were not recorded, and no much larger clone is one base off.

The CDR3 starts with the cysteine, ends with the phenylalanine, and has 14 residues. Of the read, only the CDR3 DNA is kept; its 42 bases are in frame from base 1. Looking up the germline V gene yields CDR1 SGHTA and CDR2 FQGNSA. Trimming removed 5 bases from V and 1 base from J, leaving 9 bases between the germline ends. Study-wide conclusions, independent of this receptor: Clinical and demographic metadata were provided uncurated, with the amount varying by source and participant.

The immunoSEQ Assay, a bias-controlled multiplex PCR, was used to amplify TCRbeta CDR3 regions from genomic DNA. Turning to the authors' computational methods: Nucleated cell counts per sample were estimated from amplification of reference gene primers within the assay. Sequence reads were collapsed and filtered to measure the absolute abundance of every unique TCRbeta CDR3 rearrangement. Productive Simpson clonality was computed per sample as the square root of Simpson's diversity index over productive rearrangements. The source is immuneACCESS, and TCRdb retained only in-frame sequences with V and J called. Part of the clones is not carried over; for the studies checked, unresolved V genes explain less than half of this, and the remainder is unexplained. That table is the source of V, J and clone size, and D and trimming were worked out from the DNA. This sample has 70,000 to 80,000 clones in its table, and approximately 86% of those were observed once. Roughly 12% of the sample comes from the top ten.

The collaborating institutions used their own protocols to collect whole blood in K2EDTA tubes. For TCRbeta analysis, collaborators shipped samples in one of three forms: frozen whole blood, isolated PBMCs, or DNA extracted from either of those sample types. Material for sequencing was peripheral blood. This receptor was identified in a human donor in a cohort sampled during active COVID-19. The rearrangement joined TRBV7-2 to TRBJ2-4; D gene: possibly TRBD2, on 5 matching bases. The sequence in DNA is TGTGCCAGCAGCATGTGGGAGGCCAAAAACATTCAGTACTTC. Its coded protein is CASSMWEAKNIQYF.